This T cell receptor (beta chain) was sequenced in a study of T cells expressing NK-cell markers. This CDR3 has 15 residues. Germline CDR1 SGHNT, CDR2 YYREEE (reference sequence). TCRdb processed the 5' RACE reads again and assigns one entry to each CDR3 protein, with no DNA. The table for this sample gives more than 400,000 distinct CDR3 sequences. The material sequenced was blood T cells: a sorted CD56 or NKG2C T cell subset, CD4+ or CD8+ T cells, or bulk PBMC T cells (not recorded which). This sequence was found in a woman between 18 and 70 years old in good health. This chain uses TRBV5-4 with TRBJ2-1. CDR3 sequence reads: CASSSTDIRYNEQFF.